This T cell receptor beta chain derives from a study of blood T cells in healthy people across ages. Study-level background: Per two T cells, about one barcoded beta molecule was captured through template switching.

Germline-derived CDR1 and CDR2 are MDHEN and SYDVKM. Trimming removed 4 bases at V and 0 bases at J, with 6 bases between. This CDR3 is 13 amino acids long. This clonotype was counted only a few times. A sample-barcoded 5' primer and a J-beta primer mix were used in a second PCR of roughly 7 to 11 cycles. TCRdb used MiXCR to reprocess the 5' RACE reads, holding one entry per CDR3 protein. The table includes under 1,100,000 distinct CDR3 sequences, around 25% detected once. The data also belong to a second study, concerning T cells of mothers and their children.

The sample was blood. The receptor's source is a girl under 10 years old in good health. This chain links TRBV28 with TRBJ2-5; no clear D. CDR3 DNA: TGTGCCAGCAGTTCGACACACCAAGAGACCCAGTACTTC. It codes for CASSSTHQETQYF.